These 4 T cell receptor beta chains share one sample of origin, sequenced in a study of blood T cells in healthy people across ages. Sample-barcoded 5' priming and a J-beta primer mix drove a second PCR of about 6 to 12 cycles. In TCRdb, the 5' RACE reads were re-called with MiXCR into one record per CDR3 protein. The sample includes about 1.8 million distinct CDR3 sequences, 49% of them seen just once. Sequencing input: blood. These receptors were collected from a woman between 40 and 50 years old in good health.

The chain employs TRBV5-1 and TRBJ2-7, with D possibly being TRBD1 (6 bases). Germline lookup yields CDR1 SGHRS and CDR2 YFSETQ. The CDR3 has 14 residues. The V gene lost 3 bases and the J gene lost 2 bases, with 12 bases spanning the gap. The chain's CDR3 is CASSWGHPPYEQYF. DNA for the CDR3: TGCGCCAGCAGCTGGGGACACCCGCCCTACGAGCAGTACTTC.

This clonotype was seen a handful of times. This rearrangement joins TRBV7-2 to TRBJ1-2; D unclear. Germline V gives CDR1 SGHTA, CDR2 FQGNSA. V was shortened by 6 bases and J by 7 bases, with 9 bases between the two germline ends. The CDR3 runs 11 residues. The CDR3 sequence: CASRRAVGYTF. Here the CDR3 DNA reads TGTGCCAGCAGGCGAGCGGTTGGCTACACCTTC.

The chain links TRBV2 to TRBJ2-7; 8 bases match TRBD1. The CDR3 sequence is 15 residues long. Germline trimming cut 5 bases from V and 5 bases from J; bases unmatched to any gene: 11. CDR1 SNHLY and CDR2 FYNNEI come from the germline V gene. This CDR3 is CASSFTQGTGDEQYF. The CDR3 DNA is TGTGCCAGCAGTTTTACCCAAGGGACAGGAGACGAGCAGTACTTC.

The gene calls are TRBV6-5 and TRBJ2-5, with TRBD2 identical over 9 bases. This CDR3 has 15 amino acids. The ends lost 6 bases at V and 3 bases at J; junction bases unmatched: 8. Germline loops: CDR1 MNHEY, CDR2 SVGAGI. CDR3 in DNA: TGTGCCAGCAGGTCCCTAGGCGGGAGGGAAGAGACCCAGTACTTC. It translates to CASRSLGGREETQYF.